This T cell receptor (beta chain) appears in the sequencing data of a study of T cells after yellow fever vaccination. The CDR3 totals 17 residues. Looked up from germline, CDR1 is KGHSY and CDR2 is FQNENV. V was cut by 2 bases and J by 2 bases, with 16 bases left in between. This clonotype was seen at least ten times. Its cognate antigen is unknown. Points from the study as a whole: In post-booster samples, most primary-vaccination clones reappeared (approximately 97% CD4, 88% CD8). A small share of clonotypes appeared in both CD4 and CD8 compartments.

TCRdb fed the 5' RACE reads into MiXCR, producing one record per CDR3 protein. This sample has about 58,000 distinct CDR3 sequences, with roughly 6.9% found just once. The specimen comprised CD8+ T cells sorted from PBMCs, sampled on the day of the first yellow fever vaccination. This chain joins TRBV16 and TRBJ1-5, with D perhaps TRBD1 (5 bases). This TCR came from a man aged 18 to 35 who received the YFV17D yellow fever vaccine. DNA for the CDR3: TGTGCCAGCAGCCAACCTGCAGGGCAGGAGGGCAATCAGCCCCAGCATTTT. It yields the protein CASSQPAGQEGNQPQHF.